This TCR beta chain comes out of a study of CD8 T cells in ankylosing spondylitis (dated by TCRdb to the late 2010s). With respect to the entire study: The study profiled T cell receptor beta repertoires in healthy donors and ankylosing spondylitis patients to find disease-linked TCR variants. The full study cohort was made up of 25 ankylosing spondylitis patients and roughly 98 healthy donors. Peripheral blood was sampled, and synovial fluid was additionally collected from ankylosing spondylitis patients. The investigation overall reported the following: Some TCR beta motif variants had previously been reported in synovial fluid and blood of reactive arthritis patients, which suggested common disease-initiation mechanisms. The disease-linked clones were reported to be significantly enriched in matched synovial fluid samples from ankylosing spondylitis patients. The disease-linked clones showed a CD8+ phenotype and occurred at relatively low frequencies in peripheral blood. Blood from ankylosing spondylitis patients appeared to be characterized by a TCR beta motif composed of 7 to 9 highly homologous amino acid variants.

For sequencing, an Illumina HiSeq 2500 was employed. Quantitative 5'-RACE with molecular barcodes was the method used to prepare the TCR beta libraries. For the original study's pipeline: A new computational method based on a probabilistic model of VDJ rearrangement was used to identify disease-linked TCR variants. TCRdb's own reprocessing of the public reads used fastp at Q25 and MiXCR and kept productive beta chains. One record per CDR3 amino acid sequence lists the most common genes and DNA. What appears here as the V and J calls and clone size reflects TCRdb's work, not the paper's. Counted in this sample were about 700,000 distinct CDR3 sequences; around 17% of them appeared once. In total, the top ten clones hold about 19% of the sample. Remarks on this clonotype: The antigen this receptor binds is unknown. No clone much larger than this one lies a single base away; base qualities are absent.

Inclusive of the bounding cysteine and phenylalanine, the CDR3 is 15 residues long. The read is trimmed to its CDR3 DNA, 45 bases read in frame from base 1. Reading the germline V gene gives CDR1 SGHAT and CDR2 FQNNGV. Relative to germline, V is missing 2 bases and J is missing 5 bases, with 3 bases of the junction outside any gene match. The TCR sequence derives from a male donor with ankylosing spondylitis. The source material was blood, either unsorted or a sorted T cell fraction (not recorded which). The sequence joins TRBV11-2 to TRBJ2-1; TRBD2 aligns with 10 central bases. The CDR3 region has the sequence CASSLQAGGHNEQFF. The DNA sequence is given as TGTGCCAGCAGCTTACAAGCGGGAGGGCACAATGAGCAGTTCTTC.